This T cell receptor beta chain emerged from a study of long-term antiretroviral therapy in people with HIV. General study points: When set beside controls, HIV repertoires had CDR3 length ranges that were narrower. Clones that had undergone expansion before ART prevailed in the repertoire throughout all time points. Blood was collected between about 2003 and 2017, possibly under older ART regimens.

J lost 11 bases, V lost 5 bases, and 12 bases had no gene match. The CDR3 runs to 14 residues. Per the germline V gene, CDR1 is MNHEY and CDR2 is SMNVEV (reference sequence). Of note for this clone: Its matching antigen is unknown.

Samples were assayed with immunoSEQ v3.0 at survey level. Sequencing aimed at roughly 40,000-55,000 T-cell genomes per sample. Produced via immunoSEQ multiplex PCR; TCRdb's table is partial and in-frame only. This table has about 27,000 clones, around three quarters appearing once. Sample: unsorted PBMCs, taken 2.1 years after starting antiretroviral therapy. The J gene is TRBJ1-1, the V gene TRBV27, with 9 positions matching TRBD1. The sequence derives from a man aged 30-40 years with HIV. CDR3 DNA: TGTGCCAGCAGTCTGTCCGGGACAGGGACAGGTGCTTTCTTT. Its protein product is CASSLSGTGTGAFF.